This TCR beta chain came from a study of human T cells and chemical hapten exposure. This CDR3 spans 13 amino acids. The germline V and J ends were trimmed by 7 bases and 5 bases, with 14 bases remaining between them. Whole-study findings and limits: Significantly more large CDR3 similarity clusters arose among expanded TCRs than among controls. With alopecia, donors may have immune responses unlike healthy people's.

Time point denoted: patch test 1, 2 weeks after DPC sensitization. Documented treatment: therapeutic diphenylcyclopropenone sensitization with weekly scalp DPC. Per the original methods: Sampled TCR counts reached a median of roughly 90,000 per sample, with values ranging from 23,224 to 690,600. TCRdb called the RACE reads again in MiXCR, with one record for every CDR3 protein. TCRdb's processing, not the authors' own work, is the source of the V and J calls. This sample yields some 340,000 distinct CDR3 sequences, of which around 7% are seen a single time; roughly 8% belongs to the top ten. This clonotype was counted a few times. Antigen specificity is unknown.

The sequences come from whole blood, collected in connection with sensitization to the hapten diphenylcyclopropenone (DPC). J is TRBJ2-5 and V is TRBV12-3 or TRBV12-4; D is perhaps TRBD2 (5 bases). The clonotype was recovered from a woman under 30 with alopecia areata. Some clones in this sample may be carry-over from other donors' samples. For the CDR3, the DNA is TGTGCCAGCACCCAGGCGGGTCGGGAGACCCAGTACTTC. It yields the protein CASTQAGRETQYF.